One sample yielded the 26 T cell receptor beta chains listed below, sequenced in a study of T cells expressing NK-cell markers. Reanalyzing the 5' RACE reads, TCRdb keeps one entry per CDR3 protein, without DNA. The ten top clones account for 7.3%, within a sample of hundreds of thousands of distinct CDR3 sequences. Material for sequencing was blood T cells: a sorted CD56 or NKG2C T cell subset, CD4+ or CD8+ T cells, or bulk PBMC T cells (not recorded which). These receptors originate from a woman between 18 and 70 years old in good health.

The chain joins TRBV29-1 to TRBJ2-1. The CDR3 runs to 12 residues. Germline V CDR1 and CDR2: SQVTM, ANQGSEA. The CDR3 spells CSVGSAYNEQFF.

The chain uses TRBV20-1 and TRBJ1-2. Germline lookup yields CDR1 DFQATT and CDR2 SNEGSKA (reference sequence). The CDR3 runs to 12 residues. The CDR3 loop is CSARGESYGYTF.

V usage is TRBV14 and J usage is TRBJ2-1; lacking DNA, the TRBD2 call made by TCRdb goes unchecked. The length of the CDR3 is 16 residues. CDR1 SGHDN and CDR2 FVKESK come from the germline V gene. CDR3: CASSQVSTAGGDEQFF.

CDR3 amino acids: CASSQEWTSYEQFF. The gene calls are TRBV4-3 and TRBJ2-1; the TRBD2 assignment by TCRdb is unverifiable without DNA. Germline V CDR1 and CDR2: LGHNA, YSLEER. The CDR3 runs to 14 residues.

The chain employs TRBV20-1 and TRBJ2-7; the D call of TRBD2 rests on TCRdb alone, since no DNA is present to check it. The CDR3 has 16 residues. Germline V CDR1 and CDR2: DFQATT, SNEGSKA (reference sequence). CDR3 region: CSARPAGGPGGYEQYF.

V gene TRBV29-1 combines with J gene TRBJ2-1; TCRdb's D call, TRBD2, is unchecked because there is no DNA. Germline CDR1 SQVTM, CDR2 ANQGSEA. The CDR3 is 14 amino acids. CDR3 in amino acids: CSVDLMARGNEQFF.

The chain joins TRBV7-2 to TRBJ1-2; TCRdb's D call of TRBD1 is untestable without DNA. The CDR3 is 15 amino acids. Germline V lookup: CDR1 SGHTA, CDR2 FQGNSA. The CDR3 here is CASSLGPGEPYGYTF.

This rearrangement joins TRBV20-1 to TRBJ2-2. The CDR3 extends over 14 amino acids. Germline CDR1 reads DFQATT; CDR2 reads SNEGSKA (reference sequence). The CDR3 region is CSARDTENTGELFF.

This rearrangement joins TRBV20-1 to TRBJ2-6. CDR1 is DFQATT, CDR2 SNEGSKA, per germline (reference sequence). This CDR3 contains 14 residues. CDR3 protein: CSAREVSGANVLTF.

This rearrangement joins TRBV5-1 to TRBJ1-2. Looked up from germline, CDR1 is SGHRS and CDR2 is YFSETQ. This CDR3 has 14 amino acids. The chain's CDR3 is CASSLNGQGGGYTF.

The J gene is TRBJ1-1, the V gene TRBV3-1; TCRdb lists TRBD1, though no DNA is available to test this call. The CDR3 is 16 amino acids. Germline V CDR1 and CDR2: LGHDT, YNNKEL (reference sequence). The CDR3 region is CASSPWGQGRGTEAFF. Variable domain in full (rest from reference TRBV3-1 and TRBJ1-1): DTAVSQTPKYLVTQMGNDKSIKCEQNLGHDTMYWYKQDSKKFLKIMFSYNNKELIINETVPNRFSPKSPDKAHLNLHINSLELGDSAVYFCASSPWGQGRGTEAFFGQGTRLTVV.

This chain connects TRBV13 to TRBJ2-5; without DNA, the TCRdb call of TRBD2 cannot be checked. CDR1 is PRHDT and CDR2 is FYEKMQ in the germline V gene (reference sequence). The CDR3 spans 15 residues. The CDR3 region is CASSLVAGVGETQYF.

The V gene is TRBV4-1, the J gene TRBJ1-1. The V gene's germline CDR1 is MGHRA and CDR2 YSYEKL. This CDR3 has 12 amino acids. The CDR3 protein is CASSQDRAEAFF.

The J gene is TRBJ1-5, the V gene TRBV3-1; lacking DNA, the TRBD1 call made by TCRdb goes unchecked. Per the germline V gene, CDR1 is LGHDT and CDR2 is YNNKEL (reference sequence). The CDR3 has 15 amino acids. CDR3: CASSQNRGRNQPQHF.

The chain recombines TRBV4-1 with TRBJ1-2. CDR3 size: 16 residues. Germline CDR1 is MGHRA and CDR2 is YSYEKL. The CDR3 loop reads CASSQDPRAYFYGYTF.

V is TRBV20-1 and J is TRBJ1-1; TCRdb picks TRBD1, but there is no DNA to check that call. This CDR3 region has 13 residues. CDR1 and CDR2 (germline): DFQATT, SNEGSKA (reference sequence). The CDR3 region is CSASQGVNTEAFF.

V and J are TRBV28 and TRBJ2-1. This CDR3 has 12 residues. CDR1 is MDHEN and CDR2 is SYDVKM in the germline V gene. The CDR3 here is CASSPHLNEQFF.

The chain is built from TRBV20-1 and TRBJ1-2; TCRdb lists TRBD1, though no DNA is available to test this call. Germline V gene data show CDR1 as DFQATT and CDR2 as SNEGSKA (reference sequence). This CDR3 comprises 16 residues. The CDR3 spells CSARANRQANPYGYTF.

CDR3 sequence reads: CSVTPPGQGTGGYTF. This rearrangement joins TRBV29-1 to TRBJ1-2; TCRdb indicates TRBD1, and absent DNA this call remains unverified. This CDR3 contains 15 residues. Germline CDR1 reads SQVTM; CDR2 reads ANQGSEA.

V gene TRBV9 combines with J gene TRBJ1-1; TCRdb's assignment of TRBD1 cannot be checked, as there is no DNA. This CDR3 contains 17 residues. Germline-derived CDR1 and CDR2 are SGDLS and YYNGEE. The CDR3 sequence: CASSLNTMTGQDTEAFF.

The chain links TRBV6-1 to TRBJ2-7; the D call from TCRdb, TRBD1, cannot be confirmed without DNA. CDR1 and CDR2 (germline): MNHNS, SASEGT. This CDR3 region has 13 residues. This CDR3 is CASSPDKSYEQYF.

The chain couples TRBV28 to TRBJ1-4; the D call from TCRdb, TRBD1, cannot be confirmed without DNA. Per germline, CDR1 MDHEN and CDR2 SYDVKM. The CDR3 covers 14 residues. The CDR3 sequence: CASSQGYSNEKPFF.

CDR3 amino acids: CASSFRLAGLTSTDTQYF. This chain connects TRBV12-3 or TRBV12-4 to TRBJ2-3; TCRdb's assignment of TRBD2 cannot be checked, as there is no DNA. CDR3 length: 18 residues.

The CDR3 region is CASSPPPGDTIYF. This rearrangement joins TRBV18 to TRBJ1-3. CDR1 and CDR2 (germline): KGHSH, LQKENI. The CDR3 covers 13 residues.

The J gene is TRBJ2-6, the V gene TRBV12-5. This CDR3 contains 14 residues. Germline V gives CDR1 LGHNT, CDR2 FRNRAP. CDR3: CASGLGSGANVLTF.

The rearrangement uses TRBV9 and TRBJ1-1; as DNA is missing, the TRBD1 call by TCRdb cannot be tested. The CDR3 consists of 19 residues. Germline loops: CDR1 SGDLS, CDR2 YYNGEE. The CDR3 loop reads CASSQVPGQDDLLNTEAFF.